The 12 T cell receptor beta chains below all came from one sample that was sequenced in a study of cytomegalovirus exposure and HLA in healthy donors. 13 Jbeta primers and 60 Vbeta primers were used for the PCR. TCRdb's copy holds only in-frame clones and misses some; the assay was immunoSEQ multiplex PCR. Of over 80,000 clones listed, around 82% are singletons. Sequenced input: PBMCs. The source is a middle-aged man in good health and CMV-seropositive.

V and J are TRBV20-1 and TRBJ2-5; D uncertain. Germline CDR1 is DFQATT and CDR2 is SNEGSKA (reference sequence). Trimming stripped 1 base from V and 5 bases from J, with 5 bases between. The CDR3 sequence is 11 residues long. The CDR3 is CSARVVETQYF. CDR3 bases: TGCAGTGCTAGAGTCGTGGAGACCCAGTACTTC.

The J gene is TRBJ1-2, the V gene TRBV5-1, with unresolved D. The germline CDR1 and CDR2 sequences are SGHRS and YFSETQ. The CDR3 totals 15 residues. Trimming took 5 bases from V and 3 from J, leaving 17 bases between them. The CDR3 protein is CASRLLPDTYYGYTF. CDR3 sequence (DNA): TGCGCCAGCAGGCTTCTACCAGACACTTACTATGGCTACACCTTC.

J is TRBJ2-7 and V is TRBV5-1; TRBD1 aligns across 12 bases. With 4 bases clipped from V and 3 bases from J, the junction kept 2 bases outside the gene matches. CDR1 SGHRS and CDR2 YFSETQ come from the germline V gene. This CDR3 comprises 14 residues. CDR3 in DNA: TGCGCCAGCAGCCGGGACAGGGGGCTCTACGAGCAGTACTTC. Translating gives CASSRDRGLYEQYF.

This clone is a singleton in its sample. The gene calls are TRBV27 and TRBJ2-1, with a weak D call TRBD2 (6 bases). The V and J ends lost 4 bases and 5 bases respectively, with 18 bases between them. The CDR3 loop spans 16 amino acids. The germline CDR1 and CDR2 sequences are MNHEY and SMNVEV (reference sequence). The CDR3 protein is CASSYRLGGPNNEQFF. DNA of the CDR3: TGTGCCAGCAGTTATCGCCTCGGGGGTCCGAACAATGAGCAGTTCTTC.

This sequence joins TRBV7-8 and TRBJ1-1; D gene ambiguous. The germline gives CDR1 SGHVS, CDR2 FQNEAQ. Trimming took off 2 bases at V and 3 bases at J, with 13 bases between the two ends. This CDR3 is 15 amino acids long. The DNA of the CDR3 is TGTGCCAGCAGCTTACTACTGCTGGCGGACACTGAAGCTTTCTTT. Translating gives CASSLLLLADTEAFF.

This clone was seen once. This chain uses TRBV11-3 with TRBJ2-1; perhaps TRBD2 as D (7 bases). The germline V gene encodes CDR1 SGHNT and CDR2 YENEEA. This CDR3 spans 17 amino acids. Trimming removed 1 base at V and 1 base at J, with 14 bases between. The CDR3 DNA follows: TGTGCCAGCAGCTTAGGGGTGGGGGGGGCTTCCTACAATGAGCAGTTCTTC. Amino acids: CASSLGVGGASYNEQFF. Full variable domain (rest looked up from reference TRBV11-3 and TRBJ2-1): EAGVVQSPRYKIIEKKQPVAFWCNPISGHNTLYWYLQNLGQGPELLIRYENEEAVDDSQLPKDRFSAERLKGVDSTLKIQPAELGDSAVYLCASSLGVGGASYNEQFFGPGTRLTVL.

The rearrangement links TRBV28 to TRBJ1-5; D might be TRBD1 (5 bases). This CDR3 has 15 amino acids. In germline, CDR1 is MDHEN, CDR2 SYDVKM. Trimming pared 10 bases from V and 4 bases from J, leaving 20 bases between. The CDR3 bases are TGTGCCACTCGCCCCCCCTCAGGGCTAAATCAGCCCCAGCATTTT. Protein: CATRPPSGLNQPQHF.

The table lists this clone with a few counts. V and J are TRBV28 and TRBJ2-7; 8 bases line up with TRBD1. The CDR3 runs to 15 residues. Germline values: CDR1 MDHEN, CDR2 SYDVKM. J gave up 5 bases and V 2 bases, and 8 bases lay outside the gene matches. CDR3 protein: CASSLVTGGVDEQYF. CDR3 coding DNA: TGTGCCAGCAGTTTAGTAACAGGGGGTGTGGACGAGCAGTACTTC.

The J gene is TRBJ2-1, the V gene TRBV9, with unresolved D. Germline V gene data show CDR1 as SGDLS and CDR2 as YYNGEE. The V end lost 0 bases, the J end lost 6 bases, and 10 bases lay between the germline ends. This CDR3 is built from 14 residues. CDR3: CASSVEAARNEQFF. The CDR3 DNA follows: TGTGCCAGCAGCGTAGAGGCGGCTCGCAATGAGCAGTTCTTC.

This chain links TRBV7-9 with TRBJ1-1; no clear D. V gave up 3 bases and J gave up 2 bases, with 16 bases separating them. Germline V gene lookup returns CDR1 SEHNR and CDR2 FQNEAQ (reference sequence). This CDR3 is 16 amino acids long. The CDR3 here is CASSLLYRLSNTEAFF. Written as DNA, the CDR3 is TGTGCCAGCAGCTTGCTTTACCGACTATCCAACACTGAAGCTTTCTTT.

This sequence joins TRBV6-1 and TRBJ1-5; 11 positions match TRBD1. V dropped 8 bases and J dropped 7; count of bases not matched to a gene: 10. CDR3 length: 15 residues. Germline assignment: CDR1 MNHNS and CDR2 SASEGT. The CDR3, as DNA: TGTGCCAGCTTACTAGAGGGGACAGGGGGACAGCCCCAGCATTTT. It codes for CASLLEGTGGQPQHF.

Regarding this clone: The junction differs from germline at one of its ends, possibly a read error. The V and J genes are TRBV2 and TRBJ1-2, with 11 positions matching TRBD1. The CDR3 has 13 residues. Per the germline V gene, CDR1 is SNHLY and CDR2 is FYNNEI. The CDR3 nucleotides read TGTGCCAGCAGTGGGACAGGGGGCTTTGGCTGCACCTTC. This sequence encodes CASSGTGGFGCTF.